The 5 T cell receptor beta chains reported below all come from one sample, sequenced in a study of regulatory T cells in long-lasting Graves disease. Time point given: newly diagnosed GD, antithyroid drugs for less than 3 months. Extracted PBMC RNA gave rise to the TCR library. Construction of TCR beta libraries relied on iRepertoire HTBI primers and on Arm-PCR targeting CDR3 regions. TCRdb re-analysed the multiplex PCR reads in MiXCR, keeping a single row per CDR3 protein. The profile shows 350,000 to 450,000 distinct CDR3 sequences, approximately 15% of them singletons. These data were also filed under a second study, of T cells in Graves' hyperthyroidism and ophthalmopathy.

This sample comprised peripheral blood mononuclear cells (PBMCs), obtained at new diagnosis, from a patient treated with antithyroid drugs. The receptor set was obtained from a woman aged 25-40 years with Graves disease.

This clonotype has more than one count but fewer than ten. The gene calls are TRBV5-4 and TRBJ1-2; 7 nucleotides align to TRBD1. The V gene's germline CDR1 is SGHNT and CDR2 YYREEE (reference sequence). Trimming took 0 bases from V and 4 from J; bases not matched to a gene: 3. This CDR3 spans 14 amino acids. CDR3 residues: CASSLAGTAYGYTF. Written as DNA, the CDR3 is TGTGCCAGCAGCTTGGCAGGGACAGCCTATGGCTACACCTTC.

The gene calls are TRBV6-5 and TRBJ2-4, with no clear D. The V end lost 4 bases, the J end lost 3 bases, and 22 bases lay between the germline ends. The CDR3 totals 18 residues. Germline loops: CDR1 MNHEY, CDR2 SVGAGI. The CDR3 nucleotides read TGTGCCAGCAGTTGCTCGATGGTCGGCGCTCTCGGCAAAAACATTCAGTACTTC. It encodes CASSCSMVGALGKNIQYF.

This clonotype was picked up many times. This chain links TRBV10-2 with TRBJ1-1; no clear D gene. Germline-derived CDR1 and CDR2 are WSHSY and SAAADI. The CDR3 sequence is 11 residues long. The germline V and J ends were trimmed by 3 bases and 11 bases, with 10 bases remaining between them. CDR3 nucleotide sequence: TGCGCCAGCAGTGACGCGGGGTTGGCTTTCTTT. Residues: CASSDAGLAFF.

The chain couples TRBV19 to TRBJ2-2; 8 bases map to TRBD1. This CDR3 has 16 amino acids. Germline V gene sequence: CDR1 LNHDA, CDR2 SQIVND (reference sequence). J was trimmed by 1 base and V by 9 bases; bases with no gene match: 10. CDR3 residues: CASIPPGTGNTGELFF. The CDR3 DNA follows: TGTGCCAGCATTCCTCCCGGGACAGGGAACACCGGGGAGCTGTTTTTT.

This clonotype was observed a few times. The chain uses TRBV3-1 and TRBJ2-7; possible D gene TRBD1, 7 bases. V was trimmed by 4 bases and J by 7 bases, leaving 17 bases between them. The length of the CDR3 is 14 residues. Germline CDR1 reads LGHDT; CDR2 reads YNNKEL (reference sequence). The CDR3 region is CASSRGGGSGEQYF. Written as DNA, the CDR3 is TGTGCCAGCAGCCGAGGAGGGGGCTCGGGGGAGCAGTACTTC.